The subject of this entry is one TCR beta chain. Its antigen is unidentified. This record comes from a study of OX40 agonist ivuxolimab in advanced cancers. As for the study in general: Antecedent anti-PD-1, anti-PD-L1 or anti-CTLA-4 therapy was permissible, with over 35% having received some. General study points: Mean expanded clone counts were higher in CD8+ than CD4+ T cells. It was not determined which antigens were specifically recognized by the peripheral T cells that had undergone clonal expansion.

CDR3 length: 12 residues. V shed 6 bases and J shed 2 bases, with 6 bases lying between them. Per germline, CDR1 MDHEN and CDR2 SYDVKM. Researchers took blood at baseline, on cycle 4 day 1, and on cycle 7 day 1. Libraries were prepared by immunoSEQ multiplex PCR; TCRdb keeps only in-frame clonotypes and omits some of them. Found here are about 100,000 clones, 75% to 95% of them singletons; the top ten hold 1% to 1.5%. The sequence was collected from an adult with an advanced solid tumor such as melanoma, head and neck, liver or kidney cancer. V gene TRBV28 combines with J gene TRBJ2-3; D gene unclear. The source material was CD4+ or CD8+ T cells sorted from blood, sampled in a trial of the OX40 agonist ivuxolimab. CDR3 sequence reads: CASREVTDTQYF. In DNA form, the CDR3 reads TGTGCCAGCAGAGAAGTCACAGATACGCAGTATTTT. Variable domain in full (rest from reference TRBV28 and TRBJ2-3): DVKVTQSSRYLVKRTGEKVFLECVQDMDHENMFWYRQDPGLGLRLIYFSYDVKMKEKGDIPEGYSVSREKKERFSLILESASTNQTSMYLCASREVTDTQYFGPGTRLTVL.